This T cell receptor beta chain was obtained from a study of molecular identifiers for immune sequencing clone quantification. It was with previously described methods and listed TCR primers that bulk TCR libraries were made. MiXCR, run by TCRdb on the PCR reads, gives a single entry per CDR3 protein. The table shows around 460,000 distinct CDR3 sequences, with roughly 23% occurring only once. Germline CDR1 and CDR2: SGHRS and YFSETQ. Between the trimmed V and J ends, which lost 4 bases and 4 bases, there was a span of 20 bases. The CDR3 totals 17 residues. The rearrangement joins TRBV5-1 to TRBJ2-2; possible D gene TRBD1, 5 bases. The origin of this receptor is a human donor in good health. Some libraries in this study had Jurkat cell RNA spiked in. The specimen was naive CD8+ T cells from blood, with Jurkat cell RNA spiked in. Regarding subset: FACS-sorted CD8+CD4-CCR7+CD45RA+ naive T cells. This CDR3 reads CASSPDASGLSTGELFF. DNA for the CDR3: TGCGCCAGCAGCCCAGACGCGTCAGGGTTGAGCACCGGGGAGCTGTTTTTT.